This is a list of T cell receptor beta chains from one sample in a study of control samples from healthy donors and cancer patients. Sequencing was performed with immunoSEQ multiplex PCR; in TCRdb, only in-frame clones are kept and a portion is missing. The profile shows under 80,000 clones, 93% of them singletons. Sequenced: PBMCs. These receptor sequences come from a middle-aged woman with lung cancer. The CDR3 runs from the conserved cysteine through the conserved F or W. The D gene is left open where the match is weak. The size field is filled for only some rows; it gives once, few, many or a size class.

v_gene: TRBV9
j_gene: TRBJ2-2
abundance: -
d_gene: -
CDR3nt: TGTGCCAGCAGGTCCGCAGTAGACACCGGGGAGCTGTTTTTT
CDR3aa: CASRSAVDTGELFF

v_gene: TRBV19
j_gene: TRBJ2-7
abundance: -
d_gene: TRBD1
CDR3nt: TGTGCCAGTAGTTACGGGACAGGGGTTACCTACGAGCAGTACTTC
CDR3aa: CASSYGTGVTYEQYF

v_gene: TRBV14
j_gene: TRBJ2-7
abundance: -
d_gene: TRBD1
CDR3nt: TGTGCCAGCAGCCCGGGGAACAGGGGTTTTGGGCAGTACTTC
CDR3aa: CASSPGNRGFGQYF

v_gene: TRBV11-2
j_gene: TRBJ1-6
abundance: few
d_gene: -
CDR3nt: TGTGCCAGCAGAGACCTCAGGGGACGTTCACCCCTCCACTTT
CDR3aa: CASRDLRGRSPLHF

v_gene: TRBV6-5
j_gene: TRBJ2-5
abundance: -
d_gene: -
CDR3nt: TGTGCCAGCAGTTACTCGACAGTAGGAGAGACCCAGTACTTC
CDR3aa: CASSYSTVGETQYF

v_gene: TRBV23-1
j_gene: TRBJ1-2
abundance: -
d_gene: -
CDR3nt: TGCGCCAGCAGTCAATATCGTGGCTACACCTTC
CDR3aa: CASSQYRGYTF

v_gene: TRBV7-2
j_gene: TRBJ2-4
abundance: once
d_gene: -
CDR3nt: TGTGCCAGCAGCTTAGGTCGGGGGGCGATAGCCAAAAACATTCAGTACTTC
CDR3aa: CASSLGRGAIAKNIQYF

v_gene: TRBV19
j_gene: TRBJ1-1
abundance: -
d_gene: -
CDR3nt: TGTGCCAGTAGTCCCTGGGGAGGGACGAACACTGAAGCTTTCTTT
CDR3aa: CASSPWGGTNTEAFF

v_gene: TRBV25-1
j_gene: TRBJ2-7
abundance: -
d_gene: TRBD1
CDR3nt: TGTGCCAGCAGTGAATGGGGGACAGGGCAGGGCGAGCAGTACTTC
CDR3aa: CASSEWGTGQGEQYF

v_gene: TRBV4-1
j_gene: TRBJ1-1
abundance: -
d_gene: -
CDR3nt: TGCGCCAGCAGCCAAAAGAGCCCTGGACAGTTTGAAGCTTTCTTT
CDR3aa: CASSQKSPGQFEAFF

v_gene: TRBV18
j_gene: TRBJ1-5
abundance: -
d_gene: -
CDR3nt: TGTGCCAGCTCTACAGGGAGCAATCAGCCCCAGCATTTT
CDR3aa: CASSTGSNQPQHF

v_gene: TRBV6-1
j_gene: TRBJ2-3
abundance: -
d_gene: TRBD2
CDR3nt: TGTGCCAGCAGTGAAGCGGGGGTCGTAAGCGGGGGGCGCACAGATACGCAGTATTTT
CDR3aa: CASSEAGVVSGGRTDTQYF

v_gene: TRBV6-5
j_gene: TRBJ1-1
abundance: -
d_gene: TRBD1
CDR3nt: TGTGCCAGCACCCGACAGGGAGGACAGGAAGCTTTCTTT
CDR3aa: CASTRQGGQEAFF

v_gene: TRBV19
j_gene: TRBJ1-1
abundance: -
d_gene: TRBD1
CDR3nt: TGTGCCAGTCGACAGGGGGCCGACGCTGAAGCTTTCTTT
CDR3aa: CASRQGADAEAFF

v_gene: TRBV5-5
j_gene: TRBJ2-1
abundance: -
d_gene: TRBD2
CDR3nt: TGTGCCAGCAGCTTGTACTCAGCGGGGGGGTTCAATGAAGTGCAGTTCTTC
CDR3aa: CASSLYSAGGFNEVQFF

v_gene: TRBV7-9
j_gene: TRBJ1-1
abundance: -
d_gene: -
CDR3nt: TGTGCCAGCAGCTTGATGATCTCGGAAGCTTTCTTT
CDR3aa: CASSLMISEAFF

v_gene: TRBV19
j_gene: TRBJ1-1
abundance: -
d_gene: -
CDR3nt: TGTGCCAGTAGTTGGGGCCGTTTCGCTGAAGCTTTCTTT
CDR3aa: CASSWGRFAEAFF

v_gene: TRBV27
j_gene: TRBJ1-4
abundance: -
d_gene: -
CDR3nt: TGTGCCAGCAGCCGCCAGGGGCTGGGGGAAAAACTGTTTTTT
CDR3aa: CASSRQGLGEKLFF

v_gene: TRBV19
j_gene: TRBJ1-1
abundance: -
d_gene: -
CDR3nt: TGTGCCAGTAGTGGCCTTGGGAACACTGAAGCTTTCTTT
CDR3aa: CASSGLGNTEAFF

v_gene: TRBV19
j_gene: TRBJ2-1
abundance: once
d_gene: TRBD2
CDR3nt: TGTGCCAGTAGTTGGGGGGGGGAACACAATGAGCAGTTCTTC
CDR3aa: CASSWGGEHNEQFF

v_gene: TRBV18
j_gene: TRBJ1-1
abundance: -
d_gene: -
CDR3nt: TGTGCCAGCTCACCTACCTGGGGTTCTGTAAACACTGAAGCTTTCTTT
CDR3aa: CASSPTWGSVNTEAFF

v_gene: TRBV6-5
j_gene: TRBJ1-3
abundance: -
d_gene: TRBD1
CDR3nt: TGTGCCAGCAGTTACGATTCCGGGACAGCTGGAAACACCATATATTTT
CDR3aa: CASSYDSGTAGNTIYF

v_gene: TRBV10-1
j_gene: TRBJ2-2
abundance: -
d_gene: TRBD2
CDR3nt: TGCGCCCGCAGTGCCCCGGGGGCGCGGGGGGCGACGAACACCGGGGAGCTGTTTTTT
CDR3aa: CARSAPGARGATNTGELFF

v_gene: TRBV6-4
j_gene: TRBJ1-3
abundance: -
d_gene: TRBD1
CDR3nt: TGTGCCAGCAGTGCCGAGACAGGGGCTGGAAACACCATATATTTT
CDR3aa: CASSAETGAGNTIYF

v_gene: TRBV4-2
j_gene: TRBJ2-1
abundance: -
d_gene: -
CDR3nt: TGTGCCAGCAGCCAAGCCTGGAGCTCCTACAATGAGCAGTTCTTC
CDR3aa: CASSQAWSSYNEQFF

v_gene: TRBV7-3
j_gene: TRBJ1-1
abundance: -
d_gene: -
CDR3nt: TGTGCCAGCAGCTTAACTGGGAACACTGAAGCTTTCTTT
CDR3aa: CASSLTGNTEAFF

v_gene: TRBV5-6
j_gene: TRBJ2-7
abundance: -
d_gene: TRBD2
CDR3nt: TGTGCCAGCAGCGCGAGCCGAAAAGGACTAGCGGGGGACTACGAGCAGTACTTC
CDR3aa: CASSASRKGLAGDYEQYF

v_gene: TRBV18
j_gene: TRBJ2-7
abundance: -
d_gene: -
CDR3nt: TGTGCCAGCTCACCGGGGACGGCCGAGCAGTACTTC
CDR3aa: CASSPGTAEQYF

v_gene: TRBV10-3
j_gene: TRBJ1-1
abundance: -
d_gene: -
CDR3nt: TGTGCCATCGGGGGGGACTACTTGGTAGAAGCTTTCTTT
CDR3aa: CAIGGDYLVEAFF

v_gene: TRBV11-2
j_gene: TRBJ2-1
abundance: -
d_gene: -
CDR3nt: TGTGCCAGCAGGTTTATGGGCAATGAGCAGTTCTTC
CDR3aa: CASRFMGNEQFF

v_gene: TRBV5-3
j_gene: TRBJ1-2
abundance: -
d_gene: -
CDR3nt: TGTGCCAGAAGCTTACCGGGTGGCTACACCTTC
CDR3aa: CARSLPGGYTF

v_gene: TRBV3-1/TRBV3-2
j_gene: TRBJ2-7
abundance: -
d_gene: TRBD2
CDR3nt: TGTGCCAGCAGCCACGGGGGGGGCCGGGGCGAGCAGTACTTC
CDR3aa: CASSHGGGRGEQYF

v_gene: TRBV29-1
j_gene: TRBJ1-1
abundance: -
d_gene: -
CDR3nt: TGCAGCGTTGCTGGTTCTGGGGCAGGTGAAGCTTTCTTT
CDR3aa: CSVAGSGAGEAFF

v_gene: TRBV6-6
j_gene: TRBJ2-5
abundance: once
d_gene: TRBD1
CDR3nt: TGTGCCAGCAGTCCCCGGGACAGGGGGCTGATCCAAGAGACCCAGTACTTC
CDR3aa: CASSPRDRGLIQETQYF

v_gene: TRBV24-1
j_gene: TRBJ2-1
abundance: -
d_gene: -
CDR3nt: TGTGCCACCAGTGATCAACTAGAAGCGTCCTACAATGAGCAGTTCTTC
CDR3aa: CATSDQLEASYNEQFF

v_gene: TRBV7-8
j_gene: TRBJ1-2
abundance: -
d_gene: -
CDR3nt: TGTGCCAGCAGCTTCGAGGGGTATGGCTACACCTTC
CDR3aa: CASSFEGYGYTF

v_gene: TRBV30
j_gene: TRBJ1-6
abundance: few
d_gene: TRBD1
CDR3nt: TGTGCCTGTCACGGACAGGGTAGTTCCTATAATTCACCCCTCCACTTT
CDR3aa: CACHGQGSSYNSPLHF

v_gene: TRBV5-1
j_gene: TRBJ2-3
abundance: once
d_gene: TRBD1
CDR3nt: TGCGCCAGCAGCCTAAGACAGGGGGCAGGCACAGATACGCAGTATTTT
CDR3aa: CASSLRQGAGTDTQYF

v_gene: TRBV5-1
j_gene: TRBJ1-4
abundance: once
d_gene: -
CDR3nt: TGCGCCAGCATTTTAAGGAGGACTAATGAAAAACTGTTTTTT
CDR3aa: CASILRRTNEKLFF

v_gene: TRBV29-1
j_gene: TRBJ1-2
abundance: once
d_gene: -
CDR3nt: TGCAGCGTCGGGGGAGGGATCTATGGCTACACCTTC
CDR3aa: CSVGGGIYGYTF

v_gene: TRBV4-1
j_gene: TRBJ2-3
abundance: -
d_gene: TRBD2
CDR3nt: TGCGCCAGCAGCCTTAGCGGGACTAGCACAGATACGCAGTATTTT
CDR3aa: CASSLSGTSTDTQYF

v_gene: TRBV13
j_gene: TRBJ2-3
abundance: -
d_gene: TRBD2
CDR3nt: TGTGCCAGCAGCGGGACTAGCGGGGGGGCTAGCACAGATACGCAGTATTTT
CDR3aa: CASSGTSGGASTDTQYF

v_gene: TRBV19
j_gene: TRBJ2-1
abundance: -
d_gene: TRBD1
CDR3nt: TGTGCCAGTACAGTGCGGACAGGGGGCGGTGAGCAGTTCTTC
CDR3aa: CASTVRTGGGEQFF

v_gene: TRBV7-3
j_gene: TRBJ2-1
abundance: -
d_gene: TRBD2
CDR3nt: TGTGCCAGCAGCTTAACACGGGGGGACAATGAGCAGTTCTTC
CDR3aa: CASSLTRGDNEQFF

v_gene: TRBV19
j_gene: TRBJ1-1
abundance: -
d_gene: -
CDR3nt: TGTGCCAGTAGTATCGGGCAGGGGAACACTGAAGCTTTCTTT
CDR3aa: CASSIGQGNTEAFF

v_gene: TRBV6-2/TRBV6-3
j_gene: TRBJ1-2
abundance: -
d_gene: TRBD1
CDR3nt: TGTGCCAGCAGTGACGGGACAGGCAATGGCTACACCTTC
CDR3aa: CASSDGTGNGYTF

v_gene: TRBV14
j_gene: TRBJ2-1
abundance: -
d_gene: -
CDR3nt: TGTGCCAGCAGCCAAGACACAGGGAACAATGAGCAGTTCTTC
CDR3aa: CASSQDTGNNEQFF

v_gene: TRBV9
j_gene: TRBJ2-5
abundance: -
d_gene: -
CDR3nt: TGTGCCAGCAGCCCGACGGGGGAGACCCAGTACTTC
CDR3aa: CASSPTGETQYF

v_gene: TRBV4-1
j_gene: TRBJ2-7
abundance: -
d_gene: -
CDR3nt: TGCGCCAGCAGCCAAGATGCGGGGAATGAGCAGTACTTC
CDR3aa: CASSQDAGNEQYF

v_gene: TRBV5-8
j_gene: TRBJ2-1
abundance: -
d_gene: -
CDR3nt: TGTGCCAGCAGCTTGTCAACAGGGAGGAATGAGCAGTTCTTC
CDR3aa: CASSLSTGRNEQFF

v_gene: TRBV5-5
j_gene: TRBJ1-2
abundance: once
d_gene: TRBD1
CDR3nt: TGTGCCAGCAGGTTCAAAGCAGGGGGCGGCTATGGCTACACCTTC
CDR3aa: CASRFKAGGGYGYTF

v_gene: TRBV30
j_gene: TRBJ1-3
abundance: -
d_gene: -
CDR3nt: TGTGCCTGGAGTTTTAACAGGGGAAACACCATATATTTT
CDR3aa: CAWSFNRGNTIYF

v_gene: TRBV13
j_gene: TRBJ2-7
abundance: -
d_gene: TRBD1
CDR3nt: TGTGCCAGCAGCTTAGGATTCAGGGGGCCGGACGAGCAGTACTTC
CDR3aa: CASSLGFRGPDEQYF

v_gene: TRBV21-1
j_gene: TRBJ1-6
abundance: -
d_gene: -
CDR3nt: TGTGCCAGCAGCAAAGCAGGTGGTCGGGGGTCACCCCTCCACTTT
CDR3aa: CASSKAGGRGSPLHF

v_gene: TRBV6-5
j_gene: TRBJ2-5
abundance: -
d_gene: -
CDR3nt: TGTGCCAGCACGAGGGATCTCCTAGGGGAGACCCAGTACTTC
CDR3aa: CASTRDLLGETQYF

v_gene: TRBV2
j_gene: TRBJ1-5
abundance: -
d_gene: -
CDR3nt: TGTGCCAGCAGTGTAGTTGCGGAAAATCAGCCCCAGCATTTT
CDR3aa: CASSVVAENQPQHF

v_gene: TRBV7-2
j_gene: TRBJ1-4
abundance: -
d_gene: TRBD1
CDR3nt: TGTGCCAGCAGCTCGACAGGGGGTTTCGAAAAACTGTTTTTT
CDR3aa: CASSSTGGFEKLFF

v_gene: TRBV19
j_gene: TRBJ1-1
abundance: -
d_gene: TRBD1
CDR3nt: TGTGCCAGTAGTCCAAGGGACAGGGCACACACTGAAGCTTTCTTT
CDR3aa: CASSPRDRAHTEAFF

v_gene: TRBV6-5
j_gene: TRBJ2-3
abundance: -
d_gene: TRBD2
CDR3nt: TGTGCCAGCAGTTACTCTGCGGGGGGGACAGATACGCAGTATTTT
CDR3aa: CASSYSAGGTDTQYF

v_gene: TRBV18
j_gene: TRBJ1-1
abundance: once
d_gene: -
CDR3nt: TGTGCCAGCTACAGAGATATGAACACTGAAGCTTTCTTT
CDR3aa: CASYRDMNTEAFF